The 7 T cell receptor beta chains below come from one sample, sequenced in a study of T-cell memory formation after mild COVID-19. TCRdb ran MiXCR on the 5' RACE reads and lists one entry per CDR3 protein. Found here are over 120,000 distinct CDR3 sequences, roughly 21% of them singletons; the top ten hold around 2.4%. The source material was PBMCs or a T cell subset sorted from them (not recorded which). The receptor set was obtained from an adult woman who had mild COVID-19 (a few samples of this study predate the infection). Cell type and time point are not known.

The rearrangement links TRBV4-3 to TRBJ1-5; 7 bases fit TRBD1. Trimming at V came to 0 bases and at J to 4 bases, leaving 3 bases not matched to a gene. CDR1 and CDR2 (germline): LGHNA, YSLEER. The CDR3 has 15 amino acids. The CDR3 coding sequence is TGCGCCAGCAGCCAAGAGACAGGGAATAATCAGCCCCAGCATTTT. This translates into CASSQETGNNQPQHF.

The chain links TRBV7-9 to TRBJ2-1; 12 nucleotides line up with TRBD1. Losses at the gene ends were 0 bases for V and 4 bases for J; bases not matched to a gene: 16. This CDR3 is built from 21 residues. Germline V gene data show CDR1 as SEHNR and CDR2 as FQNEAQ (reference sequence). CDR3 residues: CASSLAAYKGQGARIYNEQFF. CDR3 DNA: TGTGCCAGCAGCTTAGCGGCCTACAAGGGACAGGGGGCGCGGATATACAATGAGCAGTTCTTC. Supplemented by reference TRBV7-9 and TRBJ2-1, the full variable domain reads DTGVSQNPRHKITKRGQNVTFRCDPISEHNRLYWYRQTLGQGPEFLTYFQNEAQLEKSRLLSDRFSAERPKGSFSTLEIQRTEQGDSAMYLCASSLAAYKGQGARIYNEQFFGPGTRLTVL.

This clonotype showed up just a few times. J is TRBJ2-3 and V is TRBV5-4; TRBD2 might be the D (5 bases). The CDR3 covers 12 residues. Looked up from germline, CDR1 is SGHNT and CDR2 is YYREEE (reference sequence). Trimming cost V 7 bases and J 6 bases, with 12 bases left between them. The CDR3 nucleotides are TGTGCCAGCGGAGGAGTTGTGGATACGCAGTATTTT. This translates into CASGGVVDTQYF.

The V and J genes are TRBV9 and TRBJ1-2; D not certain. The germline V gene encodes CDR1 SGDLS and CDR2 YYNGEE. CDR3 length equals 14 residues. V shed 0 bases and J shed 0 bases, with 6 bases lying between them. CDR3 sequence (DNA): TGTGCCAGCAGCGTAGGACCCCCTAACTATGGCTACACCTTC. Translation gives CASSVGPPNYGYTF.

The V gene is TRBV6-5, the J gene TRBJ2-4; 8 positions agree with TRBD2. Germline V gene sequence: CDR1 MNHEY, CDR2 SVGAGI. J lost 15 bases, V lost 8 bases, and 12 bases had no gene match. The CDR3 runs 12 residues. CDR3 protein: CASGAGGGLMYF. CDR3 DNA: TGTGCCAGCGGTGCGGGGGGCGGGTTGATGTACTTC.

The chain uses TRBV24-1 and TRBJ2-3; D not resolved. Trimming took 4 bases from V and 2 from J, leaving 15 bases between them. This CDR3 spans 16 amino acids. Germline loops: CDR1 KGHDR, CDR2 SFDVKD. The CDR3 bases are TGTGCCACCAGTGACTCTACCCTGGTGCCCACAGATACGCAGTATTTT. Protein: CATSDSTLVPTDTQYF.

This clonotype was seen a handful of times. This chain uses TRBV12-3 or TRBV12-4 with TRBJ2-7; 7 bases map to TRBD2. The junction had 8 bases not matched to a gene; V was cut back by 4 bases and J by 2 bases. The CDR3 is made up of 15 amino acids. CDR3 bases: TGTGCCAGCAGTTGGGGGAGACTAGCCCCCTACGAGCAGTACTTC. Its translation: CASSWGRLAPYEQYF.